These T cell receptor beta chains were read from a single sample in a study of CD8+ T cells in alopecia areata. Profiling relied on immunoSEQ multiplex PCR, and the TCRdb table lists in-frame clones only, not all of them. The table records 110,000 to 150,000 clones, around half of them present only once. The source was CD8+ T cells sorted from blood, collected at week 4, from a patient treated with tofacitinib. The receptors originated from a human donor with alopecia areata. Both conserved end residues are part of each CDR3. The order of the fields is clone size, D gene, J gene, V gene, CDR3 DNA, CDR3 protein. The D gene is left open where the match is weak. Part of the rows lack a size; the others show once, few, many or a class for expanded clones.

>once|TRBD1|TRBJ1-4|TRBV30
TGTGCCTGGAGTTCGTTTACAGGGGATGAAAAACTGTTTTTT
CAWSSFTGDEKLFF
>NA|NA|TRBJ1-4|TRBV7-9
TGTGCCAGCAGCTTGGGCAGGCGGGGTGAACTGTTTTTT
CASSLGRRGELFF
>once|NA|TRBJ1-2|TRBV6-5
TGTGCCAGCAGTTACTCCACAGGGAGTGAGTACTATGGCTACACCTTC
CASSYSTGSEYYGYTF
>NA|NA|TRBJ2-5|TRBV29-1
TGCAGCGTTGACGCGTTAGGGAAGACCGAAGAGACCCAGTACTTC
CSVDALGKTEETQYF
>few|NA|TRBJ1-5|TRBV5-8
TGTGCCAGCAGCCCGGGGGAGGGTAGCAATCAGCCCCAGCATTTT
CASSPGEGSNQPQHF
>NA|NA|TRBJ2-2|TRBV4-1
TGCGCCAGCAGCCAATTCGGGAACACCGGGGAGCTGTTTTTT
CASSQFGNTGELFF
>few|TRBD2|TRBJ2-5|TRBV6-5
TGTGCCAGCAGTGTAGCGGGGCCTTGGGAGACCCAGTACTTC
CASSVAGPWETQYF
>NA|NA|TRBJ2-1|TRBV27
TGTGCCAGCAGTCCCGCGGGGTGGGAGCAGTTCTTC
CASSPAGWEQFF
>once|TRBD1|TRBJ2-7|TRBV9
TGTGCCAGCAACCAAAGAGGGGGCCAAAGGGAGCAGTACTTC
CASNQRGGQREQYF
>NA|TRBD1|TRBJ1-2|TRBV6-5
TGTGCCAGCAGGCGACAGGGAAACTATGGCTACACCTTC
CASRRQGNYGYTF
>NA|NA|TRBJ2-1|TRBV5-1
TGCGCCAGCAGCTTGAGGTCGAGCTCCTACAATGAGCAGTTCTTC
CASSLRSSSYNEQFF
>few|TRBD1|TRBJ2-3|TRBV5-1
TGCGCCAGCAGCTTGGTGTTGACAGGGGGCCGAACTAGCACAGATACGCAGTATTTT
CASSLVLTGGRTSTDTQYF
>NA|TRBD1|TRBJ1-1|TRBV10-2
TGCGCCAGCAGTGCAGGGGGGAGTGAAGCTTTCTTT
CASSAGGSEAFF
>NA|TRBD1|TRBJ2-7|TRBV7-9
TGTGCCAGCGGGGGGACAGGGAACGAGCAGTACTTC
CASGGTGNEQYF
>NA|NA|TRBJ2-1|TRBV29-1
TGCAGCGTATTCCCATGGGGGGAACAGTTCTTC
CSVFPWGEQFF
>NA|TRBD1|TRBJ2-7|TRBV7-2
TGTGCCAGCAGCAATCAGGGGGACGGCGAGCAGTACTTC
CASSNQGDGEQYF
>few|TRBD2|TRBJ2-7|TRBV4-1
TGCGCCAGCAGCCAAGGCGGGGGGACCTACGAGCAGTACTTC
CASSQGGGTYEQYF
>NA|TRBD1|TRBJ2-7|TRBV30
TGTGCCTGGAGCTCGGACAGGGGAAGCGAGCAGTACTTC
CAWSSDRGSEQYF
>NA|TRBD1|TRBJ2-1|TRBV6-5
TGTGCCAGCAGTTACTTCGACAGGGCGGGTGAGCAGTTCTTC
CASSYFDRAGEQFF
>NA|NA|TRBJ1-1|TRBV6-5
TGTGCCAGCAGTTACGACCGAATCGAAGCTTTCTTT
CASSYDRIEAFF
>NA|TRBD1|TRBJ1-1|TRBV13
TGTGCCAGCAGCCCACCTCCGGGACAGGGCAGCACTGAAGCTTTCTTT
CASSPPPGQGSTEAFF
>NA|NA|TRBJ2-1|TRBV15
TGTGCCATACAGGGAGGGGACTACAATGAGCAGTTCTTC
CAIQGGDYNEQFF
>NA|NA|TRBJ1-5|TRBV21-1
TGTGCCACCACTGCCGTTACAGGGGGCGCGGGTCAGCCCCAGCATTTT
CATTAVTGGAGQPQHF
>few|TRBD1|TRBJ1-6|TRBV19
TGTGCCAGTAGTGCCCTGACAGGGGCAAGGTCACCCCTCCACTTT
CASSALTGARSPLHF
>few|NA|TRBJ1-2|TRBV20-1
TGCAGTGCACCAGAGAACTATGGCTACACCTTC
CSAPENYGYTF
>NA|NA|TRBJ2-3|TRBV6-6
TGTGCCAGCAGTTCCGGTGGCAGCACAGATACGCAGTATTTT
CASSSGGSTDTQYF
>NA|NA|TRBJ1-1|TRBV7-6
TGTGCCAGCAGGTCAGGGGAGGGGAAAGCTTTCTTT
CASRSGEGKAFF